The 20 T cell receptor beta chains below were found in one sample sequenced in a study of T cell changes during pregnancy in multiple sclerosis. Profiling relied on immunoSEQ multiplex PCR, and the TCRdb table lists in-frame clones only, not all of them. The sample holds under 45,000 clones, 90% to 95% seen once. This specimen was CD8+ T cells from peripheral blood mononuclear cells, taken in the third trimester of pregnancy. The receptors come from a female donor with multiple sclerosis, enrolled in a pregnancy study.

V is TRBV13 and J is TRBJ2-3, with 16 bases identical to TRBD2. The CDR3 has 18 residues. Germline CDR1 and CDR2: PRHDT and FYEKMQ (reference sequence). The ends lost 5 bases at V and 3 bases at J; junction bases unmatched: 8. The CDR3 sequence is CASSAGTSGGVRTDTQYF. CDR3 nucleotide sequence: TGTGCCAGCAGCGCCGGGACTAGCGGGGGGGTTAGGACAGATACGCAGTATTTT.

The chain recombines TRBV5-6 with TRBJ2-7, with D maybe TRBD1 (6 bases). V lost 0 bases to trimming and J lost 0 bases, with 7 bases between them. CDR3 size: 14 residues. The germline V gene has CDR1 SGHDT and CDR2 YYEEEE. CDR3 nucleotides: TGTGCCAGCAGCTTGGGAGGGGGCTCCTACGAGCAGTACTTC. Its protein is CASSLGGGSYEQYF.

The genes are TRBV5-1 and TRBJ2-7, with D uncertain. Trimming removed 0 bases at V and 0 bases at J, with 7 bases between. The CDR3 consists of 14 residues. The germline CDR1 and CDR2 sequences are SGHRS and YFSETQ. CDR3 in DNA: TGCGCCAGCAGCTTGGTGGGCAGCTCCTACGAGCAGTACTTC. Translation gives CASSLVGSSYEQYF.

The J gene is TRBJ2-7, the V gene TRBV27, with 8 bases lining up with TRBD1. Trimming cost V 5 bases and J 5 bases; bases outside gene matches: 8. The CDR3 contains 14 residues. CDR1 and CDR2 (germline): MNHEY, SMNVEV (reference sequence). CDR3 coding DNA: TGTGCCAGCAGTACCACAGGGGGTTCCAACGAGCAGTACTTC. It is translated as CASSTTGGSNEQYF.

The chain uses TRBV11-2 and TRBJ1-2, with a tentative D call TRBD1 (5 bases). Trimming stripped 4 bases from V and 0 bases from J, with 18 bases between. Germline V CDR1 and CDR2: SGHAT, FQNNGV. CDR3 size: 17 residues. DNA of the CDR3: TGTGCCAGCAGCTCTAATGGACATCATGAAACTAACTATGGCTACACCTTC. Translation gives CASSSNGHHETNYGYTF. The whole variable domain, filled in from reference TRBV11-2 and TRBJ1-2, reads EAGVAQSPRYKIIEKRQSVAFWCNPISGHATLYWYQQILGQGPKLLIQFQNNGVVDDSQLPKDRFSAERLKGVDSTLKIQPAKLEDSAVYLCASSSNGHHETNYGYTFGSGTRLTVV.

The chain joins TRBV19 to TRBJ1-5; D possibly corresponds to TRBD1 (5 bases). CDR1 and CDR2 (germline): LNHDA, SQIVND (reference sequence). V was trimmed by 7 bases and J by 1 base, leaving 11 bases between them. The CDR3 sequence is 14 residues long. CDR3 nucleotide sequence: TGTGCCAGTACTCCGACAGCCAGCAATCAGCCCCAGCATTTT. It codes for CASTPTASNQPQHF.

The V and J genes are TRBV14 and TRBJ1-2; a possible D gene is TRBD1 (5 bases). V was trimmed by 6 bases and J by 4 bases, leaving 18 bases between them. Germline V CDR1 and CDR2: SGHDN, FVKESK. The CDR3 contains 15 residues. Here the CDR3 DNA reads TGTGCCAGCAGTCATCAAGACAGAACGGGCTATGGCTACACCTTC. Translation: CASSHQDRTGYGYTF.

The V gene is TRBV11-2, the J gene TRBJ1-1; D not resolved. The CDR3 is 13 amino acids. Trimming removed 5 bases from V and 4 bases from J, with 11 bases in between. CDR1 is SGHAT, CDR2 FQNNGV, per germline. Here the CDR3 DNA reads TGTGCCAGCAGCCTGCATAGTCTCACTGAAGCTTTCTTT. It translates to CASSLHSLTEAFF.

This sequence joins TRBV29-1 and TRBJ2-1; 9 positions agree with TRBD2. Germline loops: CDR1 SQVTM, CDR2 ANQGSEA. V shed 5 bases, J shed 0 bases, and the junction held 11 bases outside the gene matches. The CDR3 runs 17 residues. The CDR3 loop reads CSVFSSGSASSYNEQFF. The CDR3 coding sequence is TGCAGCGTTTTTAGTAGCGGGAGTGCGAGCTCCTACAATGAGCAGTTCTTC.

The chain links TRBV7-9 to TRBJ2-3; a possible D gene is TRBD2 (6 bases). V was clipped by 6 bases and J by 0 bases, with 10 bases between them. This CDR3 is built from 14 residues. CDR1 SEHNR and CDR2 FQNEAQ come from the germline V gene (reference sequence). The CDR3 DNA sequence: TGTGCCAGCAGGGGGGACTCTAGCACAGATACGCAGTATTTT. It is translated as CASRGDSSTDTQYF.

This clone was counted a few times. The chain has TRBV10-1 and TRBJ2-7, with D possibly being TRBD1 (6 bases). The CDR3 loop spans 12 amino acids. The V end lost 7 bases, the J end lost 3 bases, and 10 bases lay between the germline ends. Germline V CDR1 and CDR2: WNHNN, SYGVQD (reference sequence). CDR3 in amino acids: CASNRTDYEQYF. CDR3 coding DNA: TGCGCCAGCAACCGGACAGACTACGAGCAGTACTTC.

This clone has just a few counts. This sequence joins TRBV29-1 and TRBJ1-2; D not resolved. The CDR3 consists of 12 residues. Germline CDR1 and CDR2: SQVTM and ANQGSEA. V was shortened by 3 bases and J by 3 bases, with 8 bases between the two germline ends. In DNA, the CDR3 is TGCAGCGTTGACACGGCGGACTATGGCTACACCTTC. This codes for CSVDTADYGYTF.

The chain links TRBV4-1 to TRBJ1-1; 7 positions agree with TRBD1. Germline V gene lookup returns CDR1 MGHRA and CDR2 YSYEKL. CDR3 length: 14 amino acids. V dropped 3 bases and J dropped 6; count of bases not matched to a gene: 7. The CDR3 DNA is TGCGCCAGCAGCCACGAAACAGGGGCCCCTGAAGCTTTCTTT. Translated: CASSHETGAPEAFF.

This sequence joins TRBV21-1 and TRBJ1-2; the D segment call TRBD1 is taken from the table without a DNA check. TRBV21-1 is given as a pseudogene. The CDR3 sequence is 19 residues long. CDR3 in amino acids: CASSKAPGQGFKGDYGYTF. DNA of the CDR3: TGTGCCAGCAGCAAAGCACCGGGACAGGGTTTTAAGGGGGACTATGGCTACACCTTC.

The chain employs TRBV5-8 and TRBJ2-3; 9 bases map to TRBD2. Per the germline V gene, CDR1 is SGHTS and CDR2 is YDEGEE. Germline trimming cut 3 bases from V and 0 bases from J; bases unmatched to any gene: 5. The length of the CDR3 is 16 residues. CDR3 protein: CASSWGTSLSTDTQYF. The CDR3 coding sequence is TGTGCCAGCAGCTGGGGGACTAGCCTAAGCACAGATACGCAGTATTTT.

The rearrangement uses TRBV30 and TRBJ1-1, with 10 bases aligning to TRBD1. This CDR3 has 14 residues. Trimming took 1 base from V and 5 from J; bases not matched to a gene: 4. Germline-derived CDR1 and CDR2 are GTSNPN and SVGIG (reference sequence). The CDR3: CAWSAGTGVTEAFF. The DNA for the CDR3 is TGTGCCTGGAGTGCCGGGACAGGGGTAACTGAAGCTTTCTTT.

The chain couples TRBV6-5 to TRBJ2-7; maybe TRBD1 (5 bases). The V end lost 4 bases, the J end lost 3 bases, and 13 bases lay between the germline ends. Germline V lookup: CDR1 MNHEY, CDR2 SVGAGI. The CDR3 has 14 residues. CDR3: CASSLTDSLYEQYF. The CDR3, as DNA: TGTGCCAGCAGTTTGACAGACTCCCTCTACGAGCAGTACTTC.

The chain recombines TRBV4-3 with TRBJ1-4; 7 bases align to TRBD1. Germline V lookup: CDR1 LGHNA, CDR2 YSLEER. The CDR3 runs 16 residues. V was pared by 0 bases and J by 6 bases, with 7 bases of the junction left unmatched. This chain's CDR3 is CASSQERTGTYEKLFF. In DNA form, the CDR3 reads TGCGCCAGCAGCCAAGAAAGGACAGGCACCTATGAAAAACTGTTTTTT.

The chain couples TRBV7-9 to TRBJ2-1; 7 positions match TRBD1. The CDR3 covers 15 residues. V dropped 1 base and J dropped 5; count of bases not matched to a gene: 5. The germline gives CDR1 SEHNR, CDR2 FQNEAQ (reference sequence). In DNA, the CDR3 is TGTGCCAGCAGCTTAGTACAGGGGATACACAATGAGCAGTTCTTC. This sequence encodes CASSLVQGIHNEQFF.

J is TRBJ1-1 and V is TRBV5-6; D is uncertain. CDR3 length: 15 residues. V was pared by 2 bases and J by 1 base, with 12 bases between. From germline, CDR1 is SGHDT and CDR2 YYEEEE. CDR3 loop: CASSFYDQWNTEAFF. The CDR3 DNA reads TGTGCCAGCAGCTTTTACGATCAGTGGAACACTGAAGCTTTCTTT.